This T cell receptor (beta chain) was identified during a study of early T cells in non-severe SARS-CoV-2 infection. There are many counts of this clonotype. Germline V lookup: CDR1 SNHLY, CDR2 FYNNEI. The CDR3 covers 14 residues. Trimming removed 0 bases at V and 7 bases at J, with 10 bases between. One entry per CDR3 protein, called by TCRdb with MiXCR from the 5' RACE reads. The repertoire holds approximately 42,000 distinct CDR3 sequences, with over 6% as singletons. This sequence joins TRBV2 and TRBJ1-5; D gene unclear. Source material: whole blood. This clonotype was obtained from an adult who was a healthcare worker with PCR-confirmed SARS-CoV-2 infection or an uninfected control (not recorded which). The CDR3, as DNA: TGTGCCAGCAGTGAAGCTCGGACGGGGCAGCCCCAGCATTTT. It yields the protein CASSEARTGQPQHF.